This TCR beta chain was obtained from a study of OX40 agonist ivuxolimab in advanced cancers. Study at large: Each patient was given ivuxolimab into a vein every 2 weeks, at 0.01 to 10 mg/kg. Findings of the study overall: Dose levels from 0.1 to 3.0 mg/kg saw CD4+ and CD8+ blood T cells expand clonally by week 6.

Turning to this clone: Its target is not known.

Sampling of blood occurred at baseline, cycle 4 day 1, and cycle 7 day 1. The protocol was immunoSEQ multiplex PCR, while the TCRdb copy is restricted to in-frame clones and leaves out a portion. The repertoire consists of roughly 100,000 clones, with more than 90% occurring once and the leading ten covering under 4%. After removal of 1 base from V and 0 bases from J, the junction contained 9 bases not matched to a gene. Germline V gene lookup returns CDR1 SGHAT and CDR2 FQNNGV. The CDR3 is 19 amino acids. Sequenced here: CD4+ or CD8+ T cells sorted from blood, sampled in a trial of the OX40 agonist ivuxolimab. This TCR was recovered from an adult with an advanced solid tumor such as melanoma, head and neck, liver or kidney cancer. The chain combines TRBV11-2 with TRBJ2-2; 9 bases fit TRBD2. Here the CDR3 DNA reads TGTGCCAGCAGCTTAGGTCTAGCGGGGTTGACGGCGAACACCGGGGAGCTGTTTTTT. Translated, it gives CASSLGLAGLTANTGELFF. Supplemented by reference TRBV11-2 and TRBJ2-2, the full variable domain reads EAGVAQSPRYKIIEKRQSVAFWCNPISGHATLYWYQQILGQGPKLLIQFQNNGVVDDSQLPKDRFSAERLKGVDSTLKIQPAKLEDSAVYLCASSLGLAGLTANTGELFFGEGSRLTVL.